This T cell receptor beta chain was identified in a study of T cell responses to AZD1222 COVID-19 vaccine. About this clone: Its antigen is undetermined.

Germline loops: CDR1 SGDLS, CDR2 YYNGEE. V dropped 6 bases and J dropped 0; count of bases not matched to a gene: 8. CDR3 size: 15 residues. The method was immunoSEQ multiplex PCR; TCRdb's version includes in-frame clones alone and lacks a portion of them. The table shows under 140,000 clones, with approximately 90% occurring only once. Study-wide points: Among the donors, most were white British and more were female, and clonal diversity was possibly underestimated. At baseline, seropositivity was found in only a handful of AZD1222 recipients. Researchers took repertoire samples only after the peak T cell response had come. Close to half of all spike-specific TCRs reportedly target regions of the variants that are unmutated.

This clonotype originated in an adult who received the AZD1222 COVID-19 vaccine. Here the sequenced sample was peripheral blood, taken 28 days after the second AZD1222 dose. This sequence joins TRBV9 and TRBJ1-2, with 7 bases matching TRBD1. The CDR3 sequence: CASTGQYPANYGYTF. The DNA of the CDR3 is TGTGCCAGCACGGGACAGTACCCAGCTAACTATGGCTACACCTTC.